This T cell receptor beta chain was captured in a study of blood T cells in healthy people across ages. The ends lost 7 bases at V and 3 bases at J; junction bases unmatched: 14. There are 16 residues in the CDR3. Germline V gives CDR1 ENHRY, CDR2 SYGVKD. A second PCR, run for about 7 to 11 cycles, used a sample-barcoded 5' primer plus a J-beta primer mix. TCRdb re-called the 5' RACE reads through MiXCR, storing one row per CDR3 protein. The data contain 650,000 to 1,000,000 distinct CDR3 sequences, around 36% of them singletons. Healthy Russian Caucasian donors spanned ages about 6 to 100 years. Total RNA, at least 5 micrograms per sample, was extracted from PBMCs.

This chain connects TRBV10-3 to TRBJ1-2, with TRBD1 matching over 7 bases. This TCR derives from a man aged 18 to 29 in good health. The material sequenced was blood. CDR3 region: CAITPEEGALDYGYTF. The CDR3 region has the DNA TGTGCCATCACCCCGGAGGAGGGGGCGCTTGACTATGGCTACACCTTC.